These T cell receptor beta chains were read from a single sample in a study of shared clonotypes between healthy human individuals. Clones were read by immunoSEQ multiplex PCR, and TCRdb kept only the in-frame ones, dropping some. The repertoire holds hundreds of thousands of clones, with 95% to 97% as singletons. The sample taken for sequencing was naive CD4+ T cells sorted from blood. These receptors were collected from a woman aged 25 to 45 in good health. Both conserved end residues are part of each CDR3. A D gene is named only where the DNA matches it firmly. A clone size is listed for some rows: how often the clone was seen (once, few, many), or a class if it is expanded.

d_call j_call v_call clone_size cdr3_nt cdr3_aa
NA TRBJ1-5 TRBV27 NA TGTGCCAGCAGTCCCTATCATGGGAGTCCCAATCAGCCCCAGCATTTT CASSPYHGSPNQPQHF
NA TRBJ2-7 TRBV10-1 few TGCGCCAGCAGTGAGTCTTCTAACTACGAGCAGTACTTC CASSESSNYEQYF
NA TRBJ2-1 TRBV5-6 NA TGTGCCAGCAGCCGCGGGGTTATTCGAAACAATGAGCAGTTCTTC CASSRGVIRNNEQFF
NA TRBJ2-7 TRBV27 NA TGTGCCAGCAGTAGGGGGTTTGTCGACGAGCAGTACTTC CASSRGFVDEQYF
TRBD1 TRBJ2-1 TRBV7-9 NA TGTGCCAGCACCACGCCCGGGACAGGGAGTTACAATGAGCAGTTCTTC CASTTPGTGSYNEQFF
NA TRBJ1-5 TRBV6-6 NA TGTGCCAGCAGTTACGATCACAATCAGCCCCAGCATTTT CASSYDHNQPQHF
TRBD1 TRBJ2-1 TRBV4-1 NA TGCGCCAGCAGCCAAAGGGCACAGGGGGCAGGTGAGCAGTTCTTC CASSQRAQGAGEQFF
NA TRBJ1-2 TRBV29-1 NA TGCAGCGTTGAACAGGGTCAGGTTCTTAGCTATGGCTACACCTTC CSVEQGQVLSYGYTF
NA TRBJ2-2 TRBV2 NA TGTGCCAGCAGTGAATTCCAGCGAATGAACACCGGGGAGCTGTTTTTT CASSEFQRMNTGELFF
TRBD2 TRBJ2-3 TRBV5-6 once TGTGCCAGCAGCTTGGTGCTAGCGGGATACACAGATACGCAGTATTTT CASSLVLAGYTDTQYF
TRBD2 TRBJ2-5 TRBV9 NA TGTGCCAGCAGCGTAGGGAGTAGCGGGAGTGGTAAGCAGTACTTC CASSVGSSGSGKQYF
NA TRBJ2-1 TRBV15 NA TGTGCCACCAGCAGAGGCGGGACACGAACCAACAATGAGCAGTTCTTC CATSRGGTRTNNEQFF
TRBD2 TRBJ2-5 TRBV19 NA TGTGCCAGTAGTATTGGGGACTACGAGACCCAGTACTTC CASSIGDYETQYF
TRBD1 TRBJ2-7 TRBV5-6 NA TGTGCCAGCAGCTCCTGGACAGGGGGAGGTCTCGAGCAGTACTTC CASSSWTGGGLEQYF
NA TRBJ2-2 TRBV28 NA TGTGCCAGCAGTCCGGGACAAAACACCGGGGAGCTGTTTTTT CASSPGQNTGELFF
TRBD2 TRBJ2-1 TRBV28 NA TGTGCCAGCAGTTTAACTAGCGGGAGCTTTAACAATGAGCAGTTCTTC CASSLTSGSFNNEQFF
TRBD1 TRBJ1-2 TRBV19 NA TGTGCCAGTACCAGGACAGGGGGCGGTGGCTACACCTTC CASTRTGGGGYTF
TRBD1 TRBJ1-3 TRBV28 NA TGTGCCAGCAGTTTAAACAGGGGGAACACCATATATTTT CASSLNRGNTIYF
TRBD2 TRBJ2-1 TRBV7-9 NA TGTGCCAGCAGCTTAGGCGGGAGTCTGGATGAGCAGTTCTTC CASSLGGSLDEQFF
NA TRBJ2-7 TRBV6-5 NA TGTGCCAGCAGTAGACGACGGAAGACCTACGAGCAGTACTTC CASSRRRKTYEQYF
TRBD2 TRBJ2-2 TRBV10-3 NA TGTGCCATCAGCCGATACACCACAGGCGGGAGCTACACCGGGGAGCTGTTTTTT CAISRYTTGGSYTGELFF
NA TRBJ2-3 TRBV6-4 once TGTGCCAGCAGTGAGTCAGGGCCGGCTAGCACAGATACGCAGTATTTT CASSESGPASTDTQYF
NA TRBJ2-3 TRBV5-4 once TGTGCCAGCAGCTCATTAGCGGGCACAGATACGCAGTATTTT CASSSLAGTDTQYF
TRBD1 TRBJ1-5 TRBV19 once TGTGCCAGTAGAAGCACGGGACAGAAAGGGGATAGGCAGCCCCAGCATTTT CASRSTGQKGDRQPQHF
TRBD1 TRBJ2-7 TRBV2 NA TGTGCCAGCAGTGAAGATACAGGGGGCCAATACGAGCAGTACTTC CASSEDTGGQYEQYF
TRBD1 TRBJ1-3 TRBV28 NA TGTGCCAGCAGCAGACAGGGCGGCTCTGGAAACACCATATATTTT CASSRQGGSGNTIYF